Following are 5 T cell receptor beta chains from one sample sequenced in a study of T cell repertoires in cytomegalovirus infection (dated by TCRdb to between 2017 and 2020). Sequencing was carried out with an Illumina HiSeq 1500. TCRdb applied fastp at Q25 and MiXCR to the public reads, then kept only in-frame beta chains. Rows merge per CDR3 protein into single entries with the most common DNA and genes. For this sample there are about 700,000 distinct CDR3 sequences; around 32% appear just once. Around a sixth of the sample is in the top ten clones. For these receptors, no antigen is known. Explained via the paper, the treatment or condition label denotes: in vitro stimulation with specific CMV peptide epitopes to enrich CMV-specific T cells. The sequenced sample was cultured PBMCs, obtained from culture after CMV antigen stimulation. These TCRs come from a human donor in good health (CMV status not recorded). Some clones in this sample may be carry-over from other donors' samples.

This clonotype was counted only a few times. The CDR3, as DNA: TGTGCCAGTAGTATGCGGCTTGGGGCGGGAGTGGGTTCAGATACGCAGTATTTT. As protein: CASSMRLGAGVGSDTQYF. V gene TRBV19 combines with J gene TRBJ2-3, with 7 bases identical to TRBD2. The CDR3 covers 18 residues. The V gene's germline CDR1 is LNHDA and CDR2 SQIVND (reference sequence). V gave up 3 bases and J gave up 4 bases; unmatched junction bases: 16.

The rearrangement joins TRBV11-3 to TRBJ2-1; no firm D call. Trimming stripped 3 bases from V and 8 bases from J, with 11 bases between. CDR3 length: 13 residues. Germline loops: CDR1 SGHNT, CDR2 YENEEA. The DNA for the CDR3 is TGTGCCAGCAGCTTGGGCTACCAGGATGAGCAGTTCTTC. Amino acid sequence: CASSLGYQDEQFF.

The genes are TRBV10-3 and TRBJ1-6, with TRBD1 matching over 8 bases. This CDR3 is built from 15 residues. With 6 bases clipped from V and 9 bases from J, the junction kept 10 bases outside the gene matches. CDR1 is ENHRY and CDR2 is SYGVKD in the germline V gene. The CDR3 loop reads CAIRAQGDRGSPLHF. The CDR3 DNA is TGTGCCATCAGAGCACAGGGGGACCGGGGTTCACCCCTCCACTTT.

This clonotype was counted many times. The chain carries TRBV7-2 and TRBJ2-3, with TRBD2 as a possible D gene (5 bases). CDR3 size: 15 residues. The ends were cut back, 3 bases at V and 6 bases at J, with 16 bases in the middle. CDR1 is SGHTA, CDR2 FQGNSA, per germline. The CDR3 region has the DNA TGTGCCAGCAGCTTGAGCGTCTACACGGGGGATACGCAGTATTTT. Protein sequence: CASSLSVYTGDTQYF. The complete variable domain, with remaining parts taken from reference TRBV7-2 and TRBJ2-3, reads GAGVSQSPSNKVTEKGKDVELRCDPISGHTALYWYRQSLGQGLEFLIYFQGNSAPDKSGLPSDRFSAERTGGSVSTLTIQRTQQEDSAVYLCASSLSVYTGDTQYFGPGTRLTVL.

The V gene is TRBV18, the J gene TRBJ2-6, with 9 bases aligning to TRBD1. CDR3 size: 18 residues. Per the germline V gene, CDR1 is KGHSH and CDR2 is LQKENI. V shed 3 bases, J shed 6 bases, and the junction held 12 bases outside the gene matches. This CDR3 is CASSPRRDRAATANVLTF. The CDR3 DNA follows: TGTGCCAGCTCACCGCGCCGGGACAGGGCGGCAACGGCCAACGTCCTGACTTTC.